This T cell receptor beta chain was identified during a study of control samples from healthy donors and cancer patients (dated by TCRdb to 2020 to 2021). The receptor library was made with the immunoSEQ multiplex PCR assay. Imported from immuneACCESS, the table was reduced by TCRdb to in-frame sequences with V and J called. These copies leave out some clones; in studies compared against another copy, an unresolved V gene accounts for under half, and the cause of the remainder is not known. The sample table records about 140,000 clones; approximately 91% of these occur just once. The top ten hold roughly 9% of the sample. Turning to this clone: Its target antigen remains unknown. The record has no base qualities; no much larger clone is one base away.

CDR3 length: 14 amino acids, cysteine to phenylalanine. The retained sequence is limited to the CDR3, 42 bases, with the frame set at the first base. Ends trimmed: V by 8 bases, J by 3 bases; bases unmatched to a gene: 4. According to the germline V gene (reference sequence), CDR1 reads LNHDA and CDR2 reads SQIVND. The sample consisted of blood. This receptor was identified in a woman under 40 in good health. The chain was built from TRBV19 and TRBJ1-6; TRBD1 matches 7 bases in the middle. In nucleotide form, the sequence is TGTGCCAGTGGCCGACAGGGCTATAATTCACCCCTCCACTTT. The translation is CASGRQGYNSPLHF.